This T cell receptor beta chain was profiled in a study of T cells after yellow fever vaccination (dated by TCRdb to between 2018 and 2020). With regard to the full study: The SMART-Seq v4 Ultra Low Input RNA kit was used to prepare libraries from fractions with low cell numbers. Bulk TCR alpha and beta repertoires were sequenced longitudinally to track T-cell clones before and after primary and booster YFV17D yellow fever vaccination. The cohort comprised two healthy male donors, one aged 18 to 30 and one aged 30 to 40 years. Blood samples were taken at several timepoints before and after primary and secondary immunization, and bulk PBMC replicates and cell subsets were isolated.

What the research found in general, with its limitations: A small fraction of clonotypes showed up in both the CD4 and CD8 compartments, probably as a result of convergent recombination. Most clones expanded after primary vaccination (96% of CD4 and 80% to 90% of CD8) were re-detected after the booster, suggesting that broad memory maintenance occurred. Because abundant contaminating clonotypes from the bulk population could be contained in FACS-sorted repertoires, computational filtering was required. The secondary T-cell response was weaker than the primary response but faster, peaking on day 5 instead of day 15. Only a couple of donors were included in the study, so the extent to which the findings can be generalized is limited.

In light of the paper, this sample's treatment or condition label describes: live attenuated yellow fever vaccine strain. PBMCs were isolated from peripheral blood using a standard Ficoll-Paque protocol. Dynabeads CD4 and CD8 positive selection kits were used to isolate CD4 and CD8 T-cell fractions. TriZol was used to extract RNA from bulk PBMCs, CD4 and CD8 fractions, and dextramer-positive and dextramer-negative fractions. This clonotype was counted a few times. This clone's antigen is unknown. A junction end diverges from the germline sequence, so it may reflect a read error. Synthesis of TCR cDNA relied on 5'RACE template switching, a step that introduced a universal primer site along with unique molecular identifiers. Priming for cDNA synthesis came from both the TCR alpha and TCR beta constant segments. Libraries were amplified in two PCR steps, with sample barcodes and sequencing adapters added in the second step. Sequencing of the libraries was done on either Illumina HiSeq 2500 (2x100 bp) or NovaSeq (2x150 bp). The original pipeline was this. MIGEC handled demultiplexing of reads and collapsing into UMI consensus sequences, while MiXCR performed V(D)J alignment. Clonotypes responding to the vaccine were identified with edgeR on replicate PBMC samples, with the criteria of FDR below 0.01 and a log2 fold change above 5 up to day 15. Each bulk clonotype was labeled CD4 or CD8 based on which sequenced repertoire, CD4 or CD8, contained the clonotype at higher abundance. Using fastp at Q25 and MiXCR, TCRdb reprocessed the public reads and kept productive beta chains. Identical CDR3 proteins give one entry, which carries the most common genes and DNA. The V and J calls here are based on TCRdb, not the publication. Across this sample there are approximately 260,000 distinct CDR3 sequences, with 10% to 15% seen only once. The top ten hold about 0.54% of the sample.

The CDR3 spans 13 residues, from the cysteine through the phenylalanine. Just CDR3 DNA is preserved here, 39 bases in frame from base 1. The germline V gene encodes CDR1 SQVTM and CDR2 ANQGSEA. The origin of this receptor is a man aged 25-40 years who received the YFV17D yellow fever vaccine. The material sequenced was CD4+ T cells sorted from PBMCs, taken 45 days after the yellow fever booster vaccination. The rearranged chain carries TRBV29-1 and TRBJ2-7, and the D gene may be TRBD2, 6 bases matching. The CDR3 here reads CSVEDGSRYEQYF. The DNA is TGCAGCGTAGAAGACGGGAGTAGGTACGAGCAGTACTTC.